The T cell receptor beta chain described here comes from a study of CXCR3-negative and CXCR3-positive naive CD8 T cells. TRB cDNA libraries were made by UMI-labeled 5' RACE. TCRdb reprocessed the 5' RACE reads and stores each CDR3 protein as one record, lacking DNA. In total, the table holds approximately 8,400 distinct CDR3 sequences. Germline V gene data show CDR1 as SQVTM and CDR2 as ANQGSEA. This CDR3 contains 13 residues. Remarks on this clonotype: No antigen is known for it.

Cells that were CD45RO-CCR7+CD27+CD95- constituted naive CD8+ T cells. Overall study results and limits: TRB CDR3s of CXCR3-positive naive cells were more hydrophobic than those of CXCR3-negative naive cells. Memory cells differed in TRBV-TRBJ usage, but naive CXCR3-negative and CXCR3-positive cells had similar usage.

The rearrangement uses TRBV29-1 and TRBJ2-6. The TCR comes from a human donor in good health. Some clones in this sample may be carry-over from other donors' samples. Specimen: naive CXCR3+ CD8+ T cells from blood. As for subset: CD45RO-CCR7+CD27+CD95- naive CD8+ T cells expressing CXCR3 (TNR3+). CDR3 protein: CSATGSGANVLTF.